Listed here are 28 T cell receptor beta chains from one sample, sequenced in a study of response to subunit inactivated influenza vaccine. Via MiXCR, TCRdb re-called the RT-PCR reads, giving one row per CDR3 protein. Among about 610,000 distinct CDR3 sequences, around 15% were seen once, and the ten largest hold 8.5% to 14%. Sequences were derived from PBMCs from blood, sampled 12 days after vaccination. Every receptor here comes from a man between 50 and 59 years old who received an inactivated influenza vaccine.

This clonotype was counted only a few times. This sequence joins TRBV3-1 and TRBJ2-7; 7 bases fit TRBD1. CDR1 and CDR2 from the germline V gene are LGHDT and YNNKEL (reference sequence). The CDR3 is 14 amino acids. J lost 5 bases, V lost 6 bases, and 10 bases had no gene match. CDR3 nucleotide sequence: TGTGCCAGCAGTCCCGGGACAGTGACCCACGAGCAGTACTTC. Translating it yields CASSPGTVTHEQYF.

The chain recombines TRBV4-2 with TRBJ1-2; 7 bases agree with TRBD1. V shed 2 bases and J 5 bases; nucleotides not matched to a gene: 8. CDR3 length equals 15 residues. CDR1 is LGHNA, CDR2 YNFKEQ, per germline. The chain's CDR3 is CASSQTDREGYGYTF. In DNA form, the CDR3 reads TGTGCCAGCAGCCAAACCGACAGGGAAGGTTATGGCTACACCTTC.

A single count supports this clonotype. This chain uses TRBV27 with TRBJ2-7; 7 bases align to TRBD1. The CDR3 runs 16 residues. V trimming: 6 bases; J trimming: 3 bases; junction bases outside the gene matches: 14. Germline assignment: CDR1 MNHEY and CDR2 SMNVEV (reference sequence). CDR3 protein: CASSSRYRDSNYEQYF. CDR3 DNA sequence: TGTGCCAGCAGCTCTCGGTACCGGGACAGCAACTACGAGCAGTACTTC.

The J gene is TRBJ2-7, the V gene TRBV7-8; no definite D call. The CDR3 runs to 14 residues. Germline-derived CDR1 and CDR2 are SGHVS and FQNEAQ. V dropped 5 bases and J dropped 3 bases, with 14 bases sitting between them. The CDR3 sequence: CASSAQVKVYEQYF. CDR3 nucleotides: TGTGCCAGCAGCGCACAAGTGAAAGTCTACGAGCAGTACTTC. Combining the CDR3 with reference TRBV7-8 and TRBJ2-7 gives the whole variable domain GAGVSQSPRYKVAKRGQDVALRCDPISGHVSLFWYQQALGQGPEFLTYFQNEAQLDKSGLPSDRFFAERPEGSVSTLKIQRTQQEDSAVYLCASSAQVKVYEQYFGPGTRLTVT.

In this sample, this clonotype turned up a few times. The chain combines TRBV18 with TRBJ2-1; 8 bases agree with TRBD2. This CDR3 has 15 amino acids. Germline CDR1 reads KGHSH; CDR2 reads LQKENI. J lost 2 bases, V lost 3 bases, and 3 bases had no gene match. CDR3 residues: CASSPSGSPYNEQFF. The DNA of the CDR3 is TGTGCCAGCTCACCCAGCGGGAGTCCCTACAATGAGCAGTTCTTC.

This clonotype turned up a few times. The chain employs TRBV6-2 or TRBV6-3 and TRBJ1-1, with D uncertain. The CDR3 length is 14 residues. The V gene's germline CDR1 is MNHEY and CDR2 SVGEGT. V lost 7 bases and J lost 0, with 12 bases in between. DNA of the CDR3: TGTGCCAGCAAACCCCAAATATTGAACACTGAAGCTTTCTTT. Translation: CASKPQILNTEAFF.

At least ten counts were recorded for this clonotype. The chain is built from TRBV25-1 and TRBJ1-2; a weak D match, TRBD1 (6 bases). CDR3 size: 13 residues. CDR1 and CDR2 from the germline V gene are MGHDK and SYGVNS. V shed 2 bases and J shed 5 bases, with 9 bases lying between them. This chain's CDR3 is CASSETGIYGYTF. CDR3 DNA: TGTGCCAGCAGTGAAACAGGGATATATGGCTACACCTTC.

In its sample, this clonotype was seen many times. The chain employs TRBV6-1 and TRBJ2-3; 7 positions agree with TRBD2. J gave up 7 bases and V 3 bases, and 13 bases lay outside the gene matches. Germline V gives CDR1 MNHNS, CDR2 SASEGT. The CDR3 runs to 16 residues. CDR3: CASSDAGMGGRNTQYF. The CDR3 region has the DNA TGTGCCAGCAGTGACGCAGGGATGGGCGGGAGAAATACGCAGTATTTT.

The chain joins TRBV4-2 to TRBJ2-2; 7 bases match TRBD2. From germline, CDR1 is LGHNA and CDR2 YNFKEQ. V lost 0 bases to trimming and J lost 6 bases; unmatched junction nucleotides: 7. CDR3 size: 16 residues. CDR3 protein: CASSQDIGTNAGELFF. In DNA, the CDR3 is TGTGCCAGCAGCCAAGATATTGGGACTAATGCCGGGGAGCTGTTTTTT.

The chain is built from TRBV5-1 and TRBJ2-1; 11 bases align to TRBD1. The V gene end was trimmed by 3 bases and the J gene end by 3 bases; junction bases not matched to a gene: 5. CDR1 is SGHRS, CDR2 YFSETQ, per germline. CDR3 length: 16 residues. DNA for the CDR3: TGCGCCAGCAGCTCGGGCGGGACAGGGGGCTACAATGAGCAGTTCTTC. It encodes CASSSGGTGGYNEQFF.

Many counts were recorded for this clonotype. This chain links TRBV11-1 with TRBJ2-1; a weak D match, TRBD2 (5 bases). The ends were cut back, 1 base at V and 0 bases at J, with 16 bases in the middle. Germline values: CDR1 SGHAT, CDR2 FQDESV (reference sequence). The CDR3 covers 18 residues. CDR3 residues: CASSLGRGEGASYNEQFF. The CDR3 region has the DNA TGTGCCAGCAGCTTAGGTCGGGGTGAGGGTGCCTCCTACAATGAGCAGTTCTTC.

This clonotype turned up a few times. The V call is TRBV20-1, the J call TRBJ1-3; D gene uncertain. This CDR3 region has 11 residues. V lost 6 bases and J lost 6, with 9 bases in between. CDR1 and CDR2 (germline): DFQATT, SNEGSKA (reference sequence). The DNA for the CDR3 is TGCAGTGCCAAACAGCAAAACACCATATATTTT. Its translation: CSAKQQNTIYF.

In this sample, this clonotype turned up once. This rearrangement joins TRBV7-2 to TRBJ2-7, with TRBD1 as a possible D gene (6 bases). V was shortened by 4 bases and J by 3 bases, with 13 bases between the two germline ends. Looked up from germline, CDR1 is SGHTA and CDR2 is FQGNSA. The length of the CDR3 is 14 residues. CDR3 sequence: CASSSPGHRYEQYF. CDR3 DNA: TGTGCCAGCAGCTCCCCGGGACACCGCTACGAGCAGTACTTC.

This clonotype has a handful of counts. The chain uses TRBV20-1 and TRBJ2-7, with D perhaps TRBD2 (6 bases). The V and J ends lost 6 bases and 3 bases respectively, with 9 bases between them. Germline V gene data show CDR1 as DFQATT and CDR2 as SNEGSKA (reference sequence). CDR3 length equals 11 residues. CDR3 sequence reads: CSAKDYYEQYF. The CDR3 region has the DNA TGCAGTGCGAAGGACTACTACGAGCAGTACTTC.

The table lists this clonotype with a few counts. The CDR3 sequence: CASSVEQGTWYGYTF. The CDR3 nucleotides read TGTGCCAGCAGCGTAGAGCAGGGGACATGGTATGGCTACACCTTC. This chain links TRBV9 with TRBJ1-2, with D possibly being TRBD1 (6 bases). The CDR3 is 15 residues long. Germline CDR1 reads SGDLS; CDR2 reads YYNGEE. Deletions cut 0 bases from V and 5 bases from J, with 14 bases between.

The chain has TRBV20-1 and TRBJ1-5; D is possibly TRBD1 (6 bases). In germline, CDR1 is DFQATT, CDR2 SNEGSKA (reference sequence). Trimming cost V 2 bases and J 4 bases, with 15 bases left between them. CDR3 length: 15 residues. DNA for the CDR3: TGCAGTGCTAGACCTGGAGGACAGCTAAATCAGCCCCAGCATTTT. This sequence encodes CSARPGGQLNQPQHF.

This clonotype was seen more than once but under ten times. The CDR3 spells CASSRAAMDRGEDTQYF. The CDR3 DNA follows: TGTGCCAGCAGCCGAGCCGCGATGGACAGGGGTGAAGATACGCAGTATTTT. This sequence joins TRBV7-2 and TRBJ2-3, with 9 positions matching TRBD1. Germline assignment: CDR1 SGHTA and CDR2 FQGNSA. The CDR3 extends over 17 amino acids. J lost 5 bases, V lost 5 bases, and 14 bases had no gene match.

The chain uses TRBV15 and TRBJ1-4; the D is unclear. V lost 0 bases to trimming and J lost 6 bases, with 11 bases between them. Germline values: CDR1 LNHNV, CDR2 YYDKDF (reference sequence). The CDR3 runs to 15 residues. This CDR3 reads CATSRDYYSYEKLFF. CDR3 DNA sequence: TGTGCCACCAGCAGAGATTATTACAGTTATGAAAAACTGTTTTTT.

In its sample, this clonotype was seen a few times. In nucleotides, the CDR3 is TGTGCCAGCAGCTTGACCCAAAGGGGGCGAGTAAGCTACGAGCAGTACTTC. The encoded protein is CASSLTQRGRVSYEQYF. The gene calls are TRBV7-8 and TRBJ2-7; TRBD1 matches 7 bases. From germline, CDR1 is SGHVS and CDR2 FQNEAQ. The CDR3 sequence is 17 residues long. The V gene end was trimmed by 3 bases and the J gene end by 3 bases; junction bases not matched to a gene: 14.

This chain uses TRBV30 with TRBJ2-7; D is perhaps TRBD2 (5 bases). The CDR3 has 12 amino acids. Trimming shortened V by 3 bases and J by 3 bases, and 9 bases separated the two germline ends. Per the germline V gene, CDR1 is GTSNPN and CDR2 is SVGIG (reference sequence). The CDR3 DNA is TGTGCCTGGAGCCTAGGGAGCTACGAGCAGTACTTC. Amino acids: CAWSLGSYEQYF.

The V call is TRBV9, the J call TRBJ2-7; unclear D gene. V was cut by 0 bases and J by 6 bases, with 10 bases left in between. The CDR3 is made up of 13 amino acids. The germline V gene encodes CDR1 SGDLS and CDR2 YYNGEE. Written as DNA, the CDR3 is TGTGCCAGCAGCGTAGTAGAGGTTGGCGAGCAGTACTTC. This sequence encodes CASSVVEVGEQYF.

This chain uses TRBV29-1 with TRBJ1-1; 11 bases line up with TRBD1. The CDR3 contains 14 residues. Germline loops: CDR1 SQVTM, CDR2 ANQGSEA. With V trimmed by 8 bases and J by 4 bases, 9 bases remained unmatched. In DNA, the CDR3 is TGCAGCATCCGGGACAGGGGGGCCAGCACTGAAGCTTTCTTT. Its protein is CSIRDRGASTEAFF.

This chain uses TRBV5-1 with TRBJ1-4; possibly TRBD1 for D (6 bases). The CDR3 runs to 15 residues. Germline CDR1 and CDR2: SGHRS and YFSETQ. V shed 1 base and J shed 8 bases, with 15 bases lying between them. CDR3 region: CASSLRDTADEKLFF. In nucleotides, the CDR3 is TGCGCCAGCAGCTTGCGGGACACCGCCGACGAAAAACTGTTTTTT.

The rearrangement joins TRBV7-9 to TRBJ2-3, with unresolved D. This CDR3 is 12 amino acids long. Germline V gives CDR1 SEHNR, CDR2 FQNEAQ (reference sequence). V lost 6 bases to trimming and J lost 14 bases, with 18 bases between them. The CDR3 sequence is CASRPGSPVLYF. Here the CDR3 DNA reads TGTGCCAGCAGACCCGGGTCCCCGGTTCTGTATTTT. Together with reference TRBV7-9 and TRBJ2-3, the CDR3 gives the full variable domain: DTGVSQNPRHKITKRGQNVTFRCDPISEHNRLYWYRQTLGQGPEFLTYFQNEAQLEKSRLLSDRFSAERPKGSFSTLEIQRTEQGDSAMYLCASRPGSPVLYFGPGTRLTVL.

The gene calls are TRBV6-1 and TRBJ2-5; D possibly corresponds to TRBD1 (5 bases). The germline CDR1 and CDR2 sequences are MNHNS and SASEGT. The CDR3 spans 16 residues. The V gene lost 6 bases and the J gene lost 4 bases, with 21 bases spanning the gap. The CDR3 is CASSDLTVHLGETQYF. The CDR3 bases are TGTGCCAGCAGCGACCTGACAGTACACCTTGGAGAGACCCAGTACTTC.

The chain is built from TRBV5-1 and TRBJ2-3, with 7 bases lining up with TRBD2. J gave up 3 bases and V 8 bases, and 12 bases lay outside the gene matches. This CDR3 is built from 15 residues. The germline gives CDR1 SGHRS, CDR2 YFSETQ. CDR3 bases: TGCGCCAGTTGCAGTGTCGGGGGGAGGACAGATACGCAGTATTTT. Its protein is CASCSVGGRTDTQYF.

V and J are TRBV24-1 and TRBJ2-3, with 11 bases aligning to TRBD2. This CDR3 is 16 amino acids long. The V and J ends lost 4 bases and 3 bases, in that order; junction bases with no gene match: 5. The germline gives CDR1 KGHDR, CDR2 SFDVKD. DNA of the CDR3: TGTGCCACCAGTGAACTAGCGGGAGACGGTACAGATACGCAGTATTTT. Amino acid sequence: CATSELAGDGTDTQYF.

This clonotype was observed a few times. This rearrangement joins TRBV20-1 to TRBJ2-5; D is ambiguous. In germline, CDR1 is DFQATT, CDR2 SNEGSKA (reference sequence). This CDR3 comprises 14 residues. Trimming took off 5 bases at V and 5 bases at J, with 18 bases between the two ends. The CDR3 bases are TGCAGTGCTGCCCCTCTAGGCCCCCGGGAGACCCAGTACTTC. Translation gives CSAAPLGPRETQYF.